This T cell receptor beta chain originates from a study of cytomegalovirus exposure and HLA in healthy donors. Study findings and constraints: Both high specificity and high sensitivity reportedly marked the classifier's diagnosis of cytomegalovirus status. The investigators catalogued 164 TCR beta chains as cytomegalovirus-associated.

The CDR3 extends over 11 amino acids. Trimming cost V 8 bases and J 3 bases, with 5 bases left between them. Germline V gene sequence: CDR1 SNHLY, CDR2 FYNNEI. This clone showed up just once. What it binds is unknown. PCR primers comprised 60 Vbeta and 13 Jbeta primers. Profiled with immunoSEQ multiplex PCR; TCRdb holds only in-frame clones, not every one. There are 85,000 to 110,000 clones in the sample; roughly 79% occur only once, and about 4.1% lies in the top ten. The chain carries TRBV2 and TRBJ1-5; no definite D call. The clonotype originates from a man aged 50 or older in good health and CMV-seropositive. Source material: PBMCs. In DNA form, the CDR3 reads TGTGCCAGCGGCACCAATCAGCCCCAGCATTTT. Translating it yields CASGTNQPQHF.